The T cell receptor (beta chain) described here comes from a study of shared clonotypes between healthy human individuals. The protocol was immunoSEQ multiplex PCR, while the TCRdb copy is restricted to in-frame clones and leaves out a portion. Of around 480,000 clones listed, 75% to 80% are singletons. Germline V CDR1 and CDR2: MRHNA, SNTAGT. After removal of 1 base from V and 4 bases from J, the junction contained 10 bases not matched to a gene. The length of the CDR3 is 17 residues. Study outcomes and limitations: Donor clonotype sharing was expected to depend on sequencing depth.

All donors were healthy HIV-negative adults lacking recent acute infections or vaccinations. To note about this clone: Its antigen is not known.

The receptor was derived from a woman in her thirties or forties in good health. Some clones in this sample may be carry-over from other donors' samples. This sequence joins TRBV6-4 and TRBJ2-3; TRBD2 aligns across 8 bases. Sequencing was done on a sample of PBMCs. CDR3 nucleotides: TGTGCCAGCAGTGACTACCATCGGAAGCGGGAGTCAGATACGCAGTATTTT. This encodes CASSDYHRKRESDTQYF.